These T cell receptor beta chains were read from a single sample in a study of cytomegalovirus exposure and HLA in healthy donors. Here immunoSEQ multiplex PCR was the method, and the copy in TCRdb shows in-frame clones only, minus some. The sample lists under 150,000 clones; roughly nine tenths were seen once. Source material: PBMCs. Every receptor here comes from a man younger than 35 in good health and CMV-seronegative. Each CDR3 is given with its conserved first and last residue. Each record gives: V gene, J gene, clone size, D gene, CDR3 protein, CDR3 DNA. The D gene is left open where the match is weak. Size tells how often a clone was seen (once, few, many) or the class of an expanded clone, and some rows leave it out.

TRBV19	TRBJ2-7	few	TRBD1	CASTQGASGEQYF	TGTGCCAGTACTCAGGGGGCATCTGGCGAGCAGTACTTC
TRBV7-6	TRBJ2-1	-	TRBD2	CASSLRLASGSDEQFF	TGTGCCAGCAGCTTAAGGTTGGCTAGCGGGAGTGATGAGCAGTTCTTC
TRBV6-5	TRBJ1-5	-	-	CASSHTSQPQHF	TGTGCCAGCAGTCACACATCTCAGCCCCAGCATTTT
TRBV4-1	TRBJ1-1	-	-	CASSQFGGDGLNTEAFF	TGCGCCAGCAGCCAATTTGGGGGCGATGGGTTGAACACTGAAGCTTTCTTT
TRBV4-1	TRBJ1-5	-	TRBD1	CASSQGTGDPWPQHF	TGCGCCAGCAGCCAAGGGACAGGGGACCCATGGCCCCAGCATTTT
TRBV19	TRBJ2-7	-	TRBD2	CASRTGGVTSPTVWYF	TGTGCCAGTAGAACCGGGGGGGTCACCTCACCCACCGTATGGTACTTC
TRBV10-3	TRBJ1-5	-	-	CAIGTGMNQPQHF	TGTGCCATCGGTACAGGGATGAACCAGCCCCAGCATTTT
TRBV15	TRBJ2-6	-	-	CATSRDRGSGANVLTF	TGTGCCACCAGCAGGGACAGAGGCTCTGGGGCCAACGTCCTGACTTTC
TRBV19	TRBJ2-1	-	TRBD2	CASSGISGITRNEQFF	TGTGCCAGTAGTGGAATTAGCGGGATCACCCGGAATGAGCAGTTCTTC
TRBV6-5	TRBJ2-7	-	-	CASSYSAPPYEQYF	TGTGCCAGCAGTTACTCGGCCCCCCCGTACGAGCAGTACTTC
TRBV7-2	TRBJ1-2	-	-	CASSSDSTNYGYTF	TGTGCCAGCAGCTCGGACAGTACTAACTATGGCTACACCTTC
TRBV28	TRBJ2-5	-	-	CASTPGSNQETQYF	TGTGCCAGCACCCCGGGGTCGAACCAAGAGACCCAGTACTTC
TRBV19	TRBJ1-6	once	-	CASSIAVDSPLHF	TGTGCCAGTAGTATAGCCGTTGATTCACCCCTCCACTTT
TRBV2	TRBJ1-3	-	TRBD1	CASSEAGGRGNTIYF	TGTGCCAGCAGTGAAGCAGGGGGCAGGGGAAACACCATATATTTT
TRBV11-3	TRBJ1-1	-	-	CASSLGFGGEAFF	TGTGCCAGCAGCTTAGGTTTCGGGGGGGAAGCTTTCTTT
TRBV7-2	TRBJ1-6	-	-	CASSLPQGSYNSPLHF	TGTGCCAGCAGCTTACCACAGGGCTCCTATAATTCACCCCTCCACTTT
TRBV5-6	TRBJ1-2	-	TRBD1	CASSPGTGGHGYTF	TGTGCCAGCAGCCCCGGGACAGGAGGCCATGGCTACACCTTC
TRBV5-1	TRBJ2-5	-	TRBD2	CASKAGVLQETQYF	TGCGCCAGCAAAGCGGGGGTGCTACAAGAGACCCAGTACTTC
TRBV28	TRBJ2-7	-	-	CASSKEVLRQYF	TGTGCCAGCAGCAAAGAGGTTCTTCGGCAGTACTTC
TRBV30	TRBJ2-1	-	-	CAWSVRREAGYNEQFF	TGTGCCTGGAGCGTAAGGCGAGAGGCGGGGTACAATGAGCAGTTCTTC
TRBV19	TRBJ2-7	-	TRBD1	CASSMRNPGQNEQYF	TGTGCCAGTAGTATGAGGAACCCGGGACAGAACGAGCAGTACTTC
TRBV28	TRBJ1-4	-	-	CASSFRVGEKLFF	TGTGCCAGCAGTTTCAGGGTAGGGGAAAAACTGTTTTTT